This T cell receptor beta chain was recorded in a study of T cells in Graves' hyperthyroidism and ophthalmopathy. Findings of the study overall: Blood also held most thyroid clonotypes expanded beyond 0.001.

This clonotype appeared a few times. As yet, its antigen is unknown. Amplified TCR beta CDR3 regions derived from RNA transcripts. An initial round of RT-PCR targeting the TCR CDR3 relied on the HTBI primer set. TCRdb processed the multiplex PCR reads anew with MiXCR; each CDR3 protein has one entry. The data contain about 640,000 distinct CDR3 sequences, more than 20% of them singletons. The CDR3 length is 14 residues. Germline V gives CDR1 SGDLS, CDR2 YYNGEE. Germline trimming cut 5 bases from V and 9 bases from J; bases unmatched to any gene: 9. Disease duration was under 3 months in the ophthalmopathy patients, who also had a Clinical Activity Score of at least 3 and a NOSPECS grade of at least 4. Exclusions: uncontrolled infection, other autoimmune disease, pregnancy, lactation.

This rearrangement joins TRBV9 to TRBJ2-1; 9 bases fit TRBD1. Sequenced input: blood. The TCR comes from a man under 40 with Graves' ophthalmopathy. CDR3 bases: TGTGCCAGCAGACAGGGGACAGGGATTGGTGAGCAGTTCTTC. Residues: CASRQGTGIGEQFF.